A few counts support the clone carrying this T cell receptor (beta chain). This entry is derived from a study of blood T cell repertoires in COVID-19. This CDR3 region has 15 residues. V shed 0 bases and J shed 1 base, with 9 bases lying between them. CDR1 MGHRA and CDR2 YSYEKL come from the germline V gene. Original handling: For nucleated cells, counts were estimated from reference gene primer amplification. Libraries were prepared by immunoSEQ multiplex PCR; TCRdb keeps only in-frame clonotypes and omits some of them. V and J calls and clone size are as listed in that table; D and trimming were resolved from the DNA. The sample records around 150,000 clones, 81% being singletons.

Sequencing input: peripheral blood. This TCR was sampled from an older woman with active or convalescent COVID-19. The chain has TRBV4-1 and TRBJ1-2; D is perhaps TRBD1 (6 bases). CDR3 in amino acids: CASSQEGGYNYGYTF. Here the CDR3 DNA reads TGCGCCAGCAGCCAAGAAGGGGGATATAACTATGGCTACACCTTC.